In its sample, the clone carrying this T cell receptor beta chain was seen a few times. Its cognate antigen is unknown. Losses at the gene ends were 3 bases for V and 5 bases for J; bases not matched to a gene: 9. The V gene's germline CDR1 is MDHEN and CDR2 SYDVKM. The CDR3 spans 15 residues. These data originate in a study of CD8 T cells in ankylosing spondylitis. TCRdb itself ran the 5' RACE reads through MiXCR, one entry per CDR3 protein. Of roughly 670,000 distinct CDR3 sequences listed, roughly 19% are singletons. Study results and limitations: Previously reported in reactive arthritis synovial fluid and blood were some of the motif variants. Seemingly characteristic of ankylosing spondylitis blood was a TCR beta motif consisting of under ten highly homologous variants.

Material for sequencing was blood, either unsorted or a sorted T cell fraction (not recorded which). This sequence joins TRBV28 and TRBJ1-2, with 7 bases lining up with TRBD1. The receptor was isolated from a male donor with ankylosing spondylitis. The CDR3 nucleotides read TGTGCCAGCAGTTTCCTACAGGGGCCGGGGTATGGCTACACCTTC. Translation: CASSFLQGPGYGYTF.